Listed below are T cell receptor beta chains from one sample, sequenced in a study of T cell changes during pregnancy in multiple sclerosis. Here immunoSEQ multiplex PCR was the method, and the copy in TCRdb shows in-frame clones only, minus some. In the table there are tens of thousands of clones, approximately 92% of which are singletons. The specimen comprised CD8+ T cells from peripheral blood mononuclear cells, sampled in the third trimester of pregnancy. The receptors here all came from a female donor in good health, enrolled as a control in a pregnancy study. Both conserved end residues are part of each CDR3. Each record gives: V gene, clone size, D gene, J gene, CDR3 protein, CDR3 DNA. A D gene is named only where the DNA matches it firmly. The size of a clone is reported for some rows only, either as once, few or many, or as a class for expanded clones.

>TRBV5-1|.|TRBD1|TRBJ2-7
CASSTTGVYEQYF
TGCGCCAGCAGCACCACAGGGGTCTACGAGCAGTACTTC
>TRBV6-6|.|.|TRBJ2-5
CASSYGGGEQETQYF
TGTGCCAGCAGTTACGGCGGCGGGGAGCAAGAGACCCAGTACTTC
>TRBV2|.|.|TRBJ1-1
CASSHGRGGNTEAFF
TGTGCCAGCAGCCACGGTAGGGGGGGAAACACTGAAGCTTTCTTT
>TRBV27|.|TRBD1|TRBJ2-7
CASSNRGLVYEQYF
TGTGCCAGCAGCAACAGGGGGCTGGTCTACGAGCAGTACTTC
>TRBV30|.|TRBD1|TRBJ1-6
CALWDREIPSYNSPLHF
TGTGCCTTATGGGACAGGGAAATTCCATCCTATAATTCACCCCTCCACTTT
>TRBV27|.|.|TRBJ2-2
CASSLQTGELFF
TGTGCCAGCAGTTTGCAGACCGGGGAGCTGTTTTTT
>TRBV14|.|TRBD1|TRBJ2-7
CASSQTGVLYEQYF
TGTGCCAGCAGCCAAACAGGGGTTCTCTACGAGCAGTACTTC
>TRBV5-5|once|.|TRBJ1-2
CASEEISRKTYGYTF
TGTGCCAGCGAGGAAATCTCGCGAAAGACCTATGGCTACACCTTC
>TRBV7-6|.|.|TRBJ1-1
CASSLEIGGTEAFF
TGTGCCAGCAGCTTAGAGATAGGGGGTACTGAAGCTTTCTTT
>TRBV19|.|.|TRBJ2-3
CASSRARAPDTQYF
TGTGCCAGTAGTAGGGCCAGGGCCCCAGATACGCAGTATTTT
>TRBV14|.|TRBD1|TRBJ1-4
CASSQEGGRGLSEKLFF
TGTGCCAGCAGCCAAGAGGGGGGCAGGGGGCTATCGGAAAAACTGTTTTTT
>TRBV4-3|.|.|TRBJ2-3
CASQKVVGRGDTQYF
TGCGCCAGCCAAAAGGTCGTCGGCCGAGGAGATACGCAGTATTTT
>TRBV27|.|TRBD1|TRBJ2-7
CASSDRTGDYEQYF
TGTGCCAGCAGTGATAGGACAGGGGATTACGAGCAGTACTTC
>TRBV6-4|medium-sized|TRBD2|TRBJ2-3
CASSDSAGGPDTQYF
TGTGCCAGCAGTGACTCAGCGGGGGGGCCAGATACGCAGTATTTT
>TRBV7-8|.|.|TRBJ2-7
CASSLAREISSYEQYF
TGTGCCAGCAGCTTAGCCAGGGAAATAAGCTCCTACGAGCAGTACTTC
>TRBV6-4|.|TRBD1|TRBJ2-1
CASSALGTGNYNEQFF
TGTGCCAGCAGTGCCCTCGGGACAGGGAATTACAATGAGCAGTTCTTC
>TRBV4-3|.|TRBD1|TRBJ2-7
CASSHLTGSEYEQYF
TGCGCCAGCAGCCACCTGACAGGGTCCGAATACGAGCAGTACTTC
>TRBV19|.|.|TRBJ2-7
CASSMDSYYEQYF
TGTGCCAGTAGTATGGACAGTTACTACGAGCAGTACTTC
>TRBV16|.|TRBD2|TRBJ2-1
CASSQLQGGTIDNEQFF
TGTGCCAGCAGCCAATTGCAGGGAGGGACTATAGACAATGAGCAGTTCTTC
>TRBV4-1|.|.|TRBJ1-1
CASSLQALNTEAFF
TGCGCCAGCAGCCTACAGGCATTAAACACTGAAGCTTTCTTT
>TRBV9|.|.|TRBJ1-6
CASSGDNSYNSPLHF
TGTGCCAGCAGCGGAGACAACTCCTATAATTCACCCCTCCACTTT
>TRBV5-6|.|TRBD2|TRBJ2-2
CASSLELAGYTGELFF
TGTGCCAGCAGCTTGGAACTAGCGGGGTACACCGGGGAGCTGTTTTTT
>TRBV4-3|.|TRBD1|TRBJ2-7
CASSQDRAGGRGYEQYF
TGCGCCAGCAGCCAAGATCGGGCAGGGGGTAGGGGGTACGAGCAGTACTTC
>TRBV11-2|.|.|TRBJ1-6
CASGVNNSPLHF
TGTGCCAGCGGAGTTAATAATTCACCCCTCCACTTT
>TRBV9|.|.|TRBJ2-1
CASSVAGGILNEQFF
TGTGCCAGCAGCGTAGCGGGGGGCATACTGAATGAGCAGTTCTTC
>TRBV13|.|TRBD1|TRBJ2-7
CASSYRGVYEQYF
TGTGCCAGCAGTTACAGGGGGGTCTACGAGCAGTACTTC
>TRBV7-9|.|TRBD2|TRBJ2-3
CASSTTSGAVTDTQYF
TGTGCCAGCAGCACTACTAGCGGGGCGGTCACAGATACGCAGTATTTT
>TRBV7-9|.|TRBD2|TRBJ2-7
CASSLWGGGERYEQYF
TGTGCCAGCAGCTTATGGGGCGGGGGGGAGAGATACGAGCAGTACTTC
>TRBV9|.|TRBD1|TRBJ1-4
CASSVEGAGEKLFF
TGTGCCAGCAGCGTAGAGGGGGCTGGTGAAAAACTGTTTTTT
>TRBV7-3|.|.|TRBJ1-3
CASSPTGILSGNTIYF
TGTGCCAGCAGCCCTACAGGGATTCTCTCTGGAAACACCATATATTTT
>TRBV19|few|.|TRBJ1-1
CASIWNTEAFF
TGTGCCAGTATCTGGAACACTGAAGCTTTCTTT
>TRBV29-1|once|.|TRBJ1-2
CSGWVDSGYTF
TGCAGTGGTTGGGTGGACAGCGGCTACACCTTC
>TRBV2|.|.|TRBJ1-1
CATGRVNTEAFF
TGTGCCACCGGCCGGGTGAACACTGAAGCTTTCTTT
>TRBV9|few|.|TRBJ1-1
CASSVDQDTEAFF
TGTGCCAGCAGCGTAGACCAGGACACTGAAGCTTTCTTT
>TRBV27|.|TRBD1|TRBJ1-5
CASSFRTGYQPQHF
TGTGCCAGCAGTTTCCGGACAGGGTATCAGCCCCAGCATTTT
>TRBV19|.|TRBD1|TRBJ2-5
CASSIGDRGIETQYF
TGTGCCAGTAGTATCGGGGACAGGGGGATAGAGACCCAGTACTTC
>TRBV7-6|.|TRBD2|TRBJ2-2
CASSLAGGGVLAGELFF
TGTGCCAGCAGCCTAGCAGGCGGGGGGGTTCTCGCCGGGGAGCTGTTTTTT
>TRBV11-3|.|TRBD1|TRBJ2-7
CASSLLRDSTYEQYF
TGTGCCAGCAGCCTACTTCGGGACAGTACCTACGAGCAGTACTTC
>TRBV5-1|.|.|TRBJ1-1
CASSLTGINTEAFF
TGCGCCAGCAGCTTGACGGGGATTAACACTGAAGCTTTCTTT
>TRBV19|once|.|TRBJ2-3
CASRGIQGLDTDTQYF
TGTGCCAGTAGGGGAATACAGGGTCTGGACACAGATACGCAGTATTTT
>TRBV6-1|.|TRBD1|TRBJ2-7
CASSEGGQGNF
TGTGCCAGCAGTGAAGGTGGACAGGGGAACTTC
>TRBV12-5|.|TRBD1|TRBJ1-1
CASGLGQGVEAFF
TGTGCTAGTGGTTTGGGACAGGGAGTTGAAGCTTTCTTT
>TRBV9|.|TRBD2|TRBJ2-5
CASSSGLAGGRETQYF
TGTGCCAGCAGCTCCGGACTAGCGGGGGGGCGGGAGACCCAGTACTTC
>TRBV4-2|.|TRBD2|TRBJ2-7
CASSPILAGGTSYEQYF
TGTGCCAGCAGCCCAATACTAGCGGGGGGTACTTCCTACGAGCAGTACTTC
>TRBV6-1|.|TRBD1|TRBJ2-7
CASSERWDRGGEQYF
TGTGCCAGCAGTGAACGATGGGACAGGGGAGGCGAGCAGTACTTC
>TRBV10-2|.|.|TRBJ1-5
CASETGYSNQPQHF
TGCGCCAGCGAAACAGGGTATAGCAATCAGCCCCAGCATTTT
>TRBV11-2|.|TRBD1|TRBJ2-7
CASSFGQGNEQYF
TGTGCCAGCAGCTTTGGACAGGGGAACGAGCAGTACTTC
>TRBV5-4|.|TRBD1|TRBJ1-4
CASSEDRGGEKLFF
TGTGCCAGCAGCGAGGACAGGGGTGGTGAAAAACTGTTTTTT
>TRBV4-2|.|.|TRBJ1-5
CASSQDVWGGQPQHF
TGTGCCAGCAGCCAAGACGTGTGGGGGGGACAGCCCCAGCATTTT
>TRBV30|.|.|TRBJ2-2
CAWKGGADTGELFF
TGTGCCTGGAAAGGGGGGGCGGACACCGGGGAGCTGTTTTTT
>TRBV25-1|few|TRBD1|TRBJ1-2
CASRDSNYGYTF
TGTGCCAGCCGGGACAGCAACTATGGCTACACCTTC
>TRBV9|.|TRBD2|TRBJ2-2
CASSVPELAGGLNTGELFF
TGTGCCAGCAGCGTACCTGAACTAGCGGGGGGGCTTAACACCGGGGAGCTGTTTTTT
>TRBV19|few|.|TRBJ2-7
CASSLDKNYEQYF
TGTGCCAGTAGTCTGGACAAAAACTACGAGCAGTACTTC
>TRBV29-1|few|TRBD1|TRBJ1-1
CSVGQGTEAFF
TGCAGCGTCGGACAGGGGACTGAAGCTTTCTTT
>TRBV6-6|.|.|TRBJ2-3
CATDRDFSTDTQYF
TGTGCCACCGACAGGGACTTTAGCACAGATACGCAGTATTTT